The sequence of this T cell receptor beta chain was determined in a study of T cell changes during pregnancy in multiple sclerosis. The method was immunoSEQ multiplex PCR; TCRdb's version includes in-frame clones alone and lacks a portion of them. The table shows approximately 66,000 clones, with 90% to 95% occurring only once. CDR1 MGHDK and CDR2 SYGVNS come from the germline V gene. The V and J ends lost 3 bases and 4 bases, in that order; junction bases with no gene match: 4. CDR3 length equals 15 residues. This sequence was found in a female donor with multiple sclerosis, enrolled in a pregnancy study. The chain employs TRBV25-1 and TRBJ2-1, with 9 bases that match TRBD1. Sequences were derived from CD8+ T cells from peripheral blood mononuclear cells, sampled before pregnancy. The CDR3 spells CASSDLDRGYNEQFF. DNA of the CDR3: TGTGCCAGCAGTGACCTGGACAGGGGTTACAATGAGCAGTTCTTC.